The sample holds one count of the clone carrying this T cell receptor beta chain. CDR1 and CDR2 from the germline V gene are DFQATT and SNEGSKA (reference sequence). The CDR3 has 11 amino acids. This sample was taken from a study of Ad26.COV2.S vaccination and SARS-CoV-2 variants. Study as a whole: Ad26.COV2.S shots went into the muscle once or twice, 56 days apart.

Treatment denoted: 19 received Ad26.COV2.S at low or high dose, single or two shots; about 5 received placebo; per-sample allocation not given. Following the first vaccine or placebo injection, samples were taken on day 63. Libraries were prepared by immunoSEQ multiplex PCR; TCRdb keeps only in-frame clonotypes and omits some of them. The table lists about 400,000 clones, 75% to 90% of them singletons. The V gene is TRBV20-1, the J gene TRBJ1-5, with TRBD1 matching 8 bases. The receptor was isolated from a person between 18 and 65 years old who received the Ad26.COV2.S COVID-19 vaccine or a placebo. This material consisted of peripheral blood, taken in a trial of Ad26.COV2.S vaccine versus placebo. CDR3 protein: CFGQGDQPQHF. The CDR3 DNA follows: TGCTTCGGACAGGGCGATCAGCCCCAGCATTTT.